A single sample gave rise to the 9 T cell receptor beta chains below, sequenced in a study of brain T cells in children with intractable seizures. The protocol was immunoSEQ multiplex PCR, while the TCRdb copy is restricted to in-frame clones and leaves out a portion. There are 70,000 to 90,000 clones in the sample; 85% to 95% occur only once, and roughly 1.5% lies in the top ten. Source: peripheral blood, taken at surgery. The receptor set was obtained from a boy under two years old with tuberous sclerosis and intractable seizures.

The chain combines TRBV5-5 with TRBJ1-1, with D perhaps matching TRBD1 (6 bases). Trimming took off 5 bases at V and 0 bases at J, with 17 bases between the two ends. This CDR3 spans 16 amino acids. Per germline, CDR1 SGHKS and CDR2 YYEKEE (reference sequence). The CDR3 reads CASSLGGRVMNTEAFF. CDR3 bases: TGTGCCAGCAGTCTGGGGGGCAGAGTCATGAACACTGAAGCTTTCTTT. The whole variable domain, remainder taken from reference TRBV5-5 and TRBJ1-1, is DAGVTQSPTHLIKTRGQQVTLRCSPISGHKSVSWYQQVLGQGPQFIFQYYEKEERGRGNFPDRFSARQFPNYSSELNVNALLLGDSALYLCASSLGGRVMNTEAFFGQGTRLTVV.

V and J are TRBV3-1 (or the pseudogene TRBV3-2) and TRBJ2-1; 9 bases agree with TRBD2. Germline loops: CDR1 LGHDT, CDR2 YNNKEL (reference sequence). Trimming removed 3 bases from V and 7 bases from J; junction bases left unmatched: 1. This CDR3 spans 13 amino acids. The CDR3 nucleotides read TGTGCCAGCAGCCACGCGGGGGGGAATGAGCAGTTCTTC. It encodes CASSHAGGNEQFF.

The chain links TRBV10-1 to TRBJ1-2; no clear D gene. The V gene's germline CDR1 is WNHNN and CDR2 SYGVQD (reference sequence). The CDR3 loop spans 13 amino acids. Between the trimmed V and J ends, which lost 2 bases and 4 bases, there was a span of 8 bases. The CDR3: CASSEGGSYGYTF. CDR3 bases: TGCGCCAGCAGTGAGGGCGGTAGCTATGGCTACACCTTC.

The rearrangement joins TRBV4-1 to TRBJ2-5; 11 nucleotides match TRBD2. The germline gives CDR1 MGHRA, CDR2 YSYEKL. Trimming at V came to 2 bases and at J to 5 bases, leaving 4 bases not matched to a gene. CDR3 length: 15 amino acids. DNA for the CDR3: TGCGCCAGCAGCCAACAGACTAGCGGGGCTGAGACCCAGTACTTC. Translating it yields CASSQQTSGAETQYF.

The rearrangement links TRBV27 to TRBJ1-5; D unclear. The CDR3 contains 16 residues. Deletions cut 5 bases from V and 5 bases from J, with 19 bases between. The V gene's germline CDR1 is MNHEY and CDR2 SMNVEV (reference sequence). CDR3 sequence: CASSKDIGSPYQPQHF. The CDR3 region has the DNA TGTGCCAGCAGTAAGGATATTGGGAGCCCTTATCAGCCCCAGCATTTT.

V and J are TRBV7-8 and TRBJ1-2; TRBD1 aligns across 11 bases. V lost 2 bases and J lost 4; bases outside the gene matches: 3. The germline gives CDR1 SGHVS, CDR2 FQNEAQ. CDR3 length: 15 amino acids. CDR3 sequence reads: CASSLLGTGGYGYTF. The CDR3 DNA reads TGTGCCAGCAGCTTATTGGGGACAGGGGGCTATGGCTACACCTTC.

This clone was seen a single time. This chain joins TRBV4-1 and TRBJ2-5; 8 bases match TRBD1. The germline CDR1 and CDR2 sequences are MGHRA and YSYEKL. With 4 bases clipped from V and 5 bases from J, the junction kept 6 bases outside the gene matches. The CDR3 covers 14 residues. The CDR3 reads CASSPDREWETQYF. In DNA, the CDR3 is TGCGCCAGCAGCCCGGACAGGGAGTGGGAGACCCAGTACTTC.

This chain uses TRBV6-1 with TRBJ2-5; either TRBD1 or TRBD2 may supply D (6 bases each). Germline CDR1 MNHNS, CDR2 SASEGT. V lost 1 base and J lost 5, with 14 bases in between. This CDR3 region has 15 residues. CDR3 DNA sequence: TGTGCCAGCAGTGAAGTAGGGGGAGGAATGGAGACCCAGTACTTC. It yields the protein CASSEVGGGMETQYF.

The CDR3 DNA follows: TGTGCCAGCAGCAACTCTGGGAGCTCCTACGAGCAGTACTTC. Its protein is CASSNSGSSYEQYF. The chain employs TRBV21-1 and TRBJ2-7; TRBD2 reflects the table's D call only, with no check against the DNA. TRBV21-1 is given as a pseudogene. This CDR3 comprises 14 residues.